This T cell receptor (beta chain) stems from a study of blood T cell repertoires in COVID-19. Study overall: Collection of acute and convalescent COVID-19 samples took place in the United States, Italy and Spain. PBMCs, B-cell-depleted T cells, or T cells were the source of the cDNA or gDNA that made up the material.

The V and J ends lost 4 bases and 4 bases, in that order; junction bases with no gene match: 13. CDR3 length equals 17 residues. Germline CDR1 GTSNPN, CDR2 SVGIG (reference sequence). TCRdb's copy holds only in-frame clones and misses some; the assay was immunoSEQ multiplex PCR. The sample consists of some 120,000 clones, approximately 86% of them appearing once. In its sample, this clone was seen once. The gene calls are TRBV30 and TRBJ1-6; 7 bases map to TRBD1. The sample consisted of peripheral blood. The clonotype originates from a woman between 50 and 59 years old who had recovered from COVID-19. The CDR3 sequence: CAWITTGGGTYNSPLHF. DNA for the CDR3: TGTGCCTGGATCACGACAGGAGGGGGCACGTATAATTCACCCCTCCACTTT.